These 21 T cell receptor beta chains came from one sample sequenced in a study of blood T cells in healthy people across ages. It was with a sample-barcoded 5' primer and a J-beta primer mix that a second PCR of roughly 7 to 12 cycles was run. TCRdb independently ran MiXCR on the 5' RACE reads; one entry per CDR3 protein. Found here are 1.4 million or so distinct CDR3 sequences, under 55% of them singletons; the top ten hold just over 4%. Sequencing used blood. These receptors came from a woman under 30 in good health.

V gene TRBV20-1 combines with J gene TRBJ2-1, with TRBD2 identical over 10 bases. The DNA end is a closer match to TRBJ2-7, so the J assignment may be wrong. Looked up from germline, CDR1 is DFQATT and CDR2 is SNEGSKA (reference sequence). CDR3 length: 15 amino acids. CDR3 bases: TGCAGTGCTGGGGCTAGCGGGAGCTTTTCCAATGAGCAGTACTTC. Its protein is CSAGASGSFSNEQYF.

The gene calls are TRBV5-1 and TRBJ2-1; D unresolved. The CDR3 is 13 residues long. The germline gives CDR1 SGHRS, CDR2 YFSETQ. The V end lost 4 bases, the J end lost 4 bases, and 9 bases lay between the germline ends. CDR3 in amino acids: CASSVDAYNEQFF. As DNA, the CDR3 is TGCGCCAGCAGCGTCGACGCATACAATGAGCAGTTCTTC.

The CDR3: CASRLDSANTGELFF. The CDR3 DNA reads as TGTGCCAGCAGATTGGACAGCGCGAACACCGGGGAGCTGTTTTTT. The J gene is TRBJ2-2, the V gene TRBV28; the D gene is possibly TRBD1 (6 bases). The CDR3 extends over 15 amino acids. Trimming removed 6 bases from V and 0 bases from J, with 11 bases in between. In germline, CDR1 is MDHEN, CDR2 SYDVKM.

Remarks on this clonotype: One junction end does not reproduce the germline sequence, and a read error may be involved. The CDR3 DNA reads TGTGCCGGCAGTTACACAGGGTGGGACCAGCCCCAGCATTTT. Its translation is CAGSYTGWDQPQHF. The chain joins TRBV27 to TRBJ1-5; a weak D match, TRBD1 (6 bases). Germline V gene sequence: CDR1 MNHEY, CDR2 SMNVEV (reference sequence). This CDR3 is 14 amino acids long.

This chain uses TRBV19 with TRBJ2-7; D possibly uses TRBD1 or TRBD2 (5 bases each). Germline lookup yields CDR1 LNHDA and CDR2 SQIVND (reference sequence). CDR3 length: 13 residues. The V and J ends lost 2 bases and 4 bases respectively, with 9 bases between them. This chain's CDR3 is CASSISRGYEQYF. The CDR3 nucleotides read TGTGCCAGTAGTATATCGAGGGGTTACGAGCAGTACTTC.

The gene calls are TRBV5-1 and TRBJ2-7; D is possibly TRBD1 or TRBD2 (5 bases each). Germline V gene lookup returns CDR1 SGHRS and CDR2 YFSETQ. The CDR3 consists of 14 residues. Trimming stripped 3 bases from V and 2 bases from J, with 12 bases between. The CDR3 sequence is CASSSTTGAYEQYF. DNA of the CDR3: TGCGCCAGCAGCTCGACTACAGGCGCCTACGAGCAGTACTTC.

The gene calls are TRBV7-9 and TRBJ1-1; D gene uncertain. Germline-derived CDR1 and CDR2 are SEHNR and FQNEAQ (reference sequence). The length of the CDR3 is 14 residues. The ends were cut back, 2 bases at V and 1 base at J, with 8 bases in the middle. CDR3 amino acids: CASSLNWQNTEAFF. The DNA for the CDR3 is TGTGCCAGCAGCTTAAATTGGCAGAACACTGAAGCTTTCTTT.

The V gene is TRBV4-1, the J gene TRBJ1-1; D call uncertain. Germline V lookup: CDR1 MGHRA, CDR2 YSYEKL. The CDR3 spans 13 residues. The V and J ends lost 0 bases and 1 base respectively, with 3 bases between them. CDR3 sequence: CASSQEKNTEAFF. In DNA form, the CDR3 reads TGCGCCAGCAGCCAAGAGAAGAACACTGAAGCTTTCTTT.

The chain couples TRBV4-1 to TRBJ1-2; unclear D gene. The CDR3 is made up of 14 amino acids. V was cut by 4 bases and J by 2 bases, with 11 bases left in between. Germline loops: CDR1 MGHRA, CDR2 YSYEKL. CDR3 residues: CASSLETENYGYTF. In DNA form, the CDR3 reads TGCGCCAGCAGCCTTGAGACGGAAAACTATGGCTACACCTTC.

This chain uses TRBV9 with TRBJ1-2; 7 nucleotides align to TRBD1. This CDR3 is 17 amino acids long. J was trimmed by 1 base and V by 1 base; bases with no gene match: 10. Germline V gene sequence: CDR1 SGDLS, CDR2 YYNGEE. The DNA of the CDR3 is TGTGCCAGCAGCGTAAGCGCGCAGGGGGTGCTTAACTATGGCTACACCTTC. Amino acids: CASSVSAQGVLNYGYTF. Drawing the rest from reference TRBV9 and TRBJ1-2, the complete variable domain is DSGVTQTPKHLITATGQRVTLRCSPRSGDLSVYWYQQSLDQGLQFLIQYYNGEERAKGNILERFSAQQFPDLHSELNLSSLELGDSALYFCASSVSAQGVLNYGYTFGSGTRLTVV.

The V call is TRBV7-2, the J call TRBJ2-2, with D hard to call. Germline lookup yields CDR1 SGHTA and CDR2 FQGNSA. The V end was cut by 3 bases, the J end by 4 bases, with 6 bases between. The CDR3 length is 13 residues. The CDR3 protein is CASSFWRTGELFF. Written as DNA, the CDR3 is TGTGCCAGCAGCTTTTGGCGCACCGGGGAGCTGTTTTTT.

This chain uses TRBV7-9 with TRBJ1-1; 7 bases fit TRBD1. The CDR3 is 14 residues long. Unmatched junction bases numbered 6, after V lost 7 bases and J lost 1 base. Germline lookup yields CDR1 SEHNR and CDR2 FQNEAQ (reference sequence). CDR3 in DNA: TGTGCCAGCACCCGACAGGGCAAGAACACTGAAGCTTTCTTT. Protein product: CASTRQGKNTEAFF.

The chain is built from TRBV20-1 and TRBJ2-5; the match to TRBD2 covers 10 bases. The V gene's germline CDR1 is DFQATT and CDR2 SNEGSKA (reference sequence). The CDR3 consists of 15 residues. V was clipped by 6 bases and J by 1 base; unmatched bases: 8. This CDR3 is CSALPASGGQETQYF. The CDR3 bases are TGCAGTGCCCTGCCCGCTAGCGGGGGCCAAGAGACCCAGTACTTC.

This clonotype was detected a few times. This chain joins TRBV27 and TRBJ2-5; D might be TRBD1 or TRBD2, each matching 7 bases. Deletions cut 5 bases from V and 11 bases from J, with 24 bases between. Per the germline V gene, CDR1 is MNHEY and CDR2 is SMNVEV (reference sequence). The CDR3 spans 15 residues. Written as DNA, the CDR3 is TGTGCCAGCAGTCCAGGGGGAGCGGGAAGGAATGAGCAGTACTTC. This sequence encodes CASSPGGAGRNEQYF.

The chain has TRBV6-6 and TRBJ1-1, with unresolved D. The CDR3 contains 11 residues. Germline V gene lookup returns CDR1 MNHNY and CDR2 SVGAGI (reference sequence). V dropped 2 bases and J dropped 7 bases, with 5 bases sitting between them. CDR3 sequence: CASSYVNEAFF. In DNA, the CDR3 is TGTGCCAGCAGTTACGTTAATGAAGCTTTCTTT.

This clonotype was counted only a few times. V and J are TRBV20-1 and TRBJ2-7; no firm D call. The CDR3 sequence is 15 residues long. Germline lookup yields CDR1 DFQATT and CDR2 SNEGSKA (reference sequence). V dropped 0 bases and J dropped 1 base, with 13 bases sitting between them. CDR3 nucleotide sequence: TGCAGTGCTAGAGACCCGAGACAACAGTCCTACGAGCAGTACTTC. It codes for CSARDPRQQSYEQYF.

This clonotype occurred once. The genes are TRBV2 and TRBJ2-1; D is possibly TRBD2 (6 bases). Germline assignment: CDR1 SNHLY and CDR2 FYNNEI. The germline V and J ends were trimmed by 3 bases and 1 base, with 13 bases remaining between them. This CDR3 has 16 residues. CDR3 region: CASSEVVRGSYNEQFF. The DNA of the CDR3 is TGTGCCAGCAGTGAGGTCGTTCGGGGGTCCTACAATGAGCAGTTCTTC.

This clonotype has a handful of counts. The chain joins TRBV6-6 to TRBJ2-7; unclear D gene. This CDR3 has 13 amino acids. V was clipped by 6 bases and J by 4 bases, with 13 bases between them. Germline V CDR1 and CDR2: MNHNY, SVGAGI (reference sequence). In nucleotides, the CDR3 is TGTGCCAGCAGCCACGCATCATCGTACGAGCAGTACTTC. It is translated as CASSHASSYEQYF.

This clonotype has a handful of counts. The chain is built from TRBV7-8 and TRBJ1-6; 8 bases line up with TRBD1. The CDR3 sequence is 14 residues long. Germline V gives CDR1 SGHVS, CDR2 FQNEAQ. The J segment lost 9 bases and the V segment lost 5 bases, leaving 6 bases of the junction unmatched. The DNA of the CDR3 is TGTGCCAGCAGCCTTGGACAGGGCGGTTCACCCCTCCACTTT. This translates into CASSLGQGGSPLHF.

This clonotype was seen a handful of times. One end of the junction is discordant with germline, which a read error may explain. The chain employs TRBV12-3 or TRBV12-4 and TRBJ2-1; 8 nucleotides align to TRBD2. The length of the CDR3 is 16 residues. CDR3 protein: CASSPTGGISYNEQFF. As DNA, the CDR3 is TGTGCAAGCAGTCCAACGGGGGGGATCTCCTACAATGAGCAGTTCTTC.

This clonotype has just a few counts. This chain joins TRBV29-1 and TRBJ2-7; D remains unclear. Germline V gene sequence: CDR1 SQVTM, CDR2 ANQGSEA. The CDR3 covers 11 residues. Trimming pared 5 bases from V and 3 bases from J, leaving 8 bases between. CDR3 residues: CSVTTLYEQYF. CDR3 sequence (DNA): TGCAGCGTTACGACCCTCTACGAGCAGTACTTC.